A selection of T cell receptor beta chains follows, all from one sample in a study of blood T cell repertoires in COVID-19. Using immunoSEQ multiplex PCR, the repertoire was profiled, and TCRdb retains in-frame clones only, with some absent. This sample has 30,000 or so clones; about four fifths occur once, and the top ten carry approximately 3.6%. The sample consisted of peripheral blood. These receptors were collected from a man aged 45-65 years with acute or convalescent COVID-19. Both conserved end residues are part of each CDR3. D genes are given only for firm matches. Part of the rows lack a size; the others show once, few, many or a class for expanded clones.

d_gene | j_gene | v_gene | abundance | CDR3aa | CDR3nt
. | TRBJ1-6 | TRBV9 | . | CASTFSPQSSYNSPLHF | TGTGCCAGCACCTTTAGCCCCCAGAGCTCCTATAATTCACCCCTCCACTTT
. | TRBJ2-5 | TRBV27 | once | CASSFLQETQYF | TGTGCCAGCAGTTTCCTCCAAGAGACCCAGTACTTC
. | TRBJ2-7 | TRBV6-5 | few | CASSVGAAYEQYF | TGTGCCAGCAGCGTGGGGGCAGCCTACGAGCAGTACTTC
TRBD1 | TRBJ1-4 | TRBV24-1 | . | CATSDPVTGDEKLFF | TGTGCCACCAGTGACCCCGTGACAGGGGATGAAAAACTGTTTTTT
. | TRBJ1-5 | TRBV7-9 | . | CASSPGRVEGQPQHF | TGTGCCAGCAGCCCCGGGAGGGTAGAGGGTCAGCCCCAGCATTTT
TRBD1 | TRBJ1-5 | TRBV19 | . | CASSIRQGIYSNQPQHF | TGTGCCAGTAGTATCAGACAGGGCATATATAGCAATCAGCCCCAGCATTTT
TRBD1 | TRBJ2-2 | TRBV4-1 | . | CASSQVSQGKNTGELFF | TGCGCCAGCAGCCAAGTTTCACAGGGGAAGAACACCGGGGAGCTGTTTTTT
. | TRBJ2-3 | TRBV20-1 | . | CSAYSKDTQYF | TGCAGTGCCTATAGCAAAGATACGCAGTATTTT
TRBD1 | TRBJ1-1 | TRBV27 | . | CASSISGTGVTEAFF | TGTGCCAGCAGTATCTCCGGGACAGGGGTCACTGAAGCTTTCTTT
. | TRBJ1-2 | TRBV18 | . | CASSPDTDGHGYTF | TGTGCCAGCTCACCGGATACGGACGGACACGGCTACACCTTC
TRBD2 | TRBJ2-3 | TRBV10-2 | . | CASSATSGGTDTQYF | TGCGCCAGCAGTGCGACTAGCGGGGGTACAGATACGCAGTATTTT
. | TRBJ1-4 | TRBV15 | . | CATSREGGFLTNEKLFF | TGTGCCACCAGCAGAGAGGGGGGGTTTCTAACTAATGAAAAACTGTTTTTT
. | TRBJ1-4 | TRBV9 | . | CASSGEANEKLFF | TGTGCCAGCAGCGGAGAGGCTAATGAAAAACTGTTTTTT
. | TRBJ1-3 | TRBV7-6 | medium-sized | CASSAFQSATGNTIYF | TGTGCCAGCAGCGCCTTCCAAAGCGCAACTGGAAACACCATATATTTT
. | TRBJ1-4 | TRBV5-1 | . | CASSLEGVRDRTNEKLFF | TGCGCCAGCAGCTTGGAGGGCGTCAGGGATCGGACTAATGAAAAACTGTTTTTT
. | TRBJ2-7 | TRBV20-1 | . | CSASEQGDLDEQYF | TGCAGTGCTAGTGAACAGGGAGATTTGGACGAGCAGTACTTC
. | TRBJ1-6 | TRBV27 | . | CASSLSQGSSYNSPLHF | TGTGCCAGCAGTTTGTCCCAGGGAAGCTCCTATAATTCACCCCTCCACTTT
. | TRBJ1-1 | TRBV7-8 | once | CASSLTGYDTEAFF | TGTGCCAGCAGCTTAACAGGGTATGACACTGAAGCTTTCTTT
. | TRBJ2-2 | TRBV7-2 | . | CASSLTWTHEAGELFF | TGTGCCAGCAGCCTCACTTGGACACACGAGGCCGGGGAGCTGTTTTTT
. | TRBJ2-1 | TRBV19 | once | CASMVSGSSAYNEQFF | TGTGCCAGTATGGTATCCGGGAGCAGCGCCTACAATGAGCAGTTCTTC
TRBD2 | TRBJ2-1 | TRBV27 | . | CASRGSGGRINEQFF | TGTGCCAGCAGGGGTAGCGGGGGTAGAATAAATGAGCAGTTCTTC
TRBD1 | TRBJ2-7 | TRBV9 | few | CASSAGQGGGYEQYF | TGTGCCAGCAGCGCGGGACAGGGAGGCGGCTACGAGCAGTACTTC
TRBD2 | TRBJ2-7 | TRBV7-9 | . | CASSSTSEAYEQYF | TGTGCCAGCAGTTCGACTAGCGAGGCCTACGAGCAGTACTTC
TRBD2 | TRBJ2-7 | TRBV29-1 | . | CSVEWLAGGYEQYF | TGCAGCGTTGAATGGCTAGCGGGGGGCTACGAGCAGTACTTC
. | TRBJ1-2 | TRBV29-1 | . | CSVDRQGYGYTF | TGCAGCGTTGATCGGCAGGGGTATGGCTACACCTTC
TRBD2 | TRBJ2-1 | TRBV28 | . | CASLKAGDNEQFF | TGTGCCAGCTTGAAAGCGGGAGATAATGAGCAGTTCTTC
TRBD2 | TRBJ2-5 | TRBV5-1 | once | CASSLGLAVWYQETQYF | TGCGCCAGCAGCTTGGGACTAGCGGTCTGGTACCAAGAGACCCAGTACTTC
. | TRBJ1-5 | TRBV2 | . | CASRTTAQPQHF | TGTGCCAGCAGGACGACAGCCCAGCCCCAGCATTTT
TRBD2 | TRBJ2-1 | TRBV5-1 | . | CASTPSSGGYNEQFF | TGCGCCAGCACACCTTCTAGCGGGGGGTACAATGAGCAGTTCTTC
TRBD2 | TRBJ2-3 | TRBV29-1 | . | CSVAGLDGTDTQYF | TGCAGCGTTGCCGGACTAGACGGCACAGATACGCAGTATTTT
TRBD2 | TRBJ2-7 | TRBV6-6 | . | CASSYSVAGSYEQYF | TGTGCCAGCAGTTACTCGGTAGCGGGGTCCTACGAGCAGTACTTC
TRBD2 | TRBJ2-3 | TRBV9 | . | CASSEREGADTQYF | TGTGCCAGCAGCGAGAGGGAGGGCGCAGATACGCAGTATTTT
. | TRBJ2-3 | TRBV9 | . | CASSVEGGEPTDTQYF | TGTGCCAGCAGCGTAGAAGGCGGGGAGCCAACAGATACGCAGTATTTT
TRBD1 | TRBJ2-1 | TRBV9 | . | CASSTQDRGNEQFF | TGTGCCAGCAGCACCCAGGACAGGGGCAATGAGCAGTTCTTC
TRBD1 | TRBJ2-1 | TRBV6-5 | . | CASRVTGGNYNEQFF | TGTGCCAGCAGGGTAACAGGGGGGAACTACAATGAGCAGTTCTTC
TRBD2 | TRBJ2-7 | TRBV4-1 | . | CASRIGTSGSEQYF | TGCGCCAGCAGAATCGGGACTAGCGGATCAGAGCAGTACTTC
. | TRBJ2-7 | TRBV28 | . | CASRETSGAQYHF | TGTGCCAGCAGGGAAACATCGGGAGCCCAATATCACTTC
. | TRBJ2-5 | TRBV3-1/TRBV3-2 | . | CASSQDQGTQYF | TGTGCCAGCAGCCAAGATCAGGGGACCCAGTACTTC
. | TRBJ1-2 | TRBV5-1 | . | CASSLAGNYGYTF | TGCGCCAGCAGCTTAGCGGGAAACTATGGCTACACCTTC
TRBD2 | TRBJ2-6 | TRBV29-1 | . | CSVGSVGGVLGFTGANVLTF | TGCAGCGTTGGATCCGTGGGGGGGGTCCTAGGATTCACTGGGGCCAACGTCCTGACTTTC
TRBD1 | TRBJ2-5 | TRBV7-9 | few | CASSLRDRAPETQYF | TGTGCCAGCAGCCTACGGGACAGGGCCCCAGAGACCCAGTACTTC
TRBD2 | TRBJ2-1 | TRBV2 | . | CASRASGGAYNEQFF | TGTGCCAGCAGAGCTAGCGGGGGGGCCTACAATGAGCAGTTCTTC
. | TRBJ1-5 | TRBV27 | . | CASSLQGGQPQHF | TGTGCCAGCAGTTTGCAGGGCGGTCAGCCCCAGCATTTT
TRBD2 | TRBJ2-1 | TRBV19 | . | CASRSGGTYNEQFF | TGTGCCAGTAGGAGCGGGGGAACCTACAATGAGCAGTTCTTC
TRBD2 | TRBJ2-1 | TRBV4-1 | . | CASSRGGLADLGNEQFF | TGCGCCAGCAGCCGCGGGGGACTAGCGGACCTTGGGAATGAGCAGTTCTTC